This is a list of T cell receptor beta chains from one sample in a study of Ad26.COV2.S vaccination and SARS-CoV-2 variants. Assay: immunoSEQ multiplex PCR; the TCRdb copy retains only in-frame clones and omits some. This sample has roughly 330,000 clones, with under 90% found just once. The sequencing here drew on peripheral blood, taken in a trial of Ad26.COV2.S vaccine versus placebo. The source of these receptors is a person aged 18-60 years who received the Ad26.COV2.S COVID-19 vaccine or a placebo. Each CDR3 is given with its conserved first and last residue. A D gene is named only where the DNA matches it firmly. A row's size may be missing; if present it is once, few, many or a size class.

d_gene | j_gene | v_gene | abundance | CDR3aa | CDR3nt
TRBD2 | TRBJ2-7 | TRBV13 | once | CASSQGTSGSYEQYF | TGTGCCAGCAGCCAGGGGACTAGCGGGTCCTACGAGCAGTACTTC
. | TRBJ2-2 | TRBV12-3/TRBV12-4 | . | CASSLRQTGELFF | TGTGCCAGCAGTTTGAGGCAGACCGGGGAGCTGTTTTTT
. | TRBJ2-7 | TRBV3-1/TRBV3-2 | once | CASSQDTASYEQYF | TGTGCCAGCAGCCAAGATACAGCCTCCTACGAGCAGTACTTC
TRBD1 | TRBJ1-1 | TRBV5-5 | . | CASSLSVPGTGNEAFF | TGTGCCAGCAGCTTGAGCGTCCCCGGGACAGGGAACGAAGCTTTCTTT
. | TRBJ1-6 | TRBV4-1 | few | CASSQDGSSYNSPLHF | TGCGCCAGCAGCCAAGACGGGAGCTCCTATAATTCACCCCTCCACTTT
. | TRBJ1-1 | TRBV6-5 | . | CASSYSGGANTEAFF | TGTGCCAGCAGTTACTCGGGAGGGGCGAACACTGAAGCTTTCTTT
. | TRBJ2-2 | TRBV7-3 | once | CASSSEPGRLNSNTGELFF | TGTGCCAGCAGCTCGGAGCCGGGACGCCTGAATTCGAACACCGGGGAGCTGTTTTTT
. | TRBJ2-5 | TRBV7-8 | . | CASSHSWGQYF | TGTGCCAGCAGCCATAGCTGGGGCCAGTACTTC
. | TRBJ1-2 | TRBV6-6 | . | CASSTRTVYGYTF | TGTGCCAGCAGTACACGGACAGTCTATGGCTACACCTTC
. | TRBJ2-5 | TRBV2 | . | CASSDNGGALETQYF | TGTGCCAGCAGTGATAATGGGGGGGCCCTGGAGACCCAGTACTTC
. | TRBJ2-3 | TRBV7-3 | . | CASSLKDTQYF | TGTGCCAGCAGCTTAAAAGATACGCAGTATTTT
TRBD1 | TRBJ2-5 | TRBV18 | . | CASSPLRQGINQETQYF | TGTGCCAGCTCGCCCCTACGACAGGGTATTAACCAAGAGACCCAGTACTTC
. | TRBJ1-2 | TRBV4-3 | . | CASSQGQGQGWNYGYTF | TGCGCCAGCAGCCAAGGGCAAGGGCAGGGGTGGAACTATGGCTACACCTTC
. | TRBJ1-1 | TRBV6-1 | . | CASSDPGSNTEAFF | TGTGCCAGCAGTGACCCGGGATCGAACACTGAAGCTTTCTTT
TRBD1 | TRBJ2-1 | TRBV5-5 | . | CASSGEHRGGGRDEQFF | TGTGCCAGCAGCGGGGAGCACAGGGGCGGAGGACGGGATGAGCAGTTCTTC
. | TRBJ2-3 | TRBV29-1 | . | CSVAPGLHTDTQYF | TGCAGCGTAGCACCGGGACTCCACACAGATACGCAGTATTTT
. | TRBJ1-2 | TRBV3-1/TRBV3-2 | . | CASSQAAGGGIGGYTF | TGTGCCAGCAGCCAAGCAGCCGGCGGAGGAATTGGCGGCTACACCTTC
. | TRBJ2-6 | TRBV5-1 | . | CASSLDVSSGANVLTF | TGCGCCAGCAGCTTGGATGTGAGCTCTGGGGCCAACGTCCTGACTTTC
. | TRBJ1-4 | TRBV7-2 | . | CASSLTGTIVKLFF | TGTGCCAGCAGCTTAACAGGGACTATTGTAAAACTGTTTTTT
TRBD2 | TRBJ2-1 | TRBV7-2 | . | CASSPLAGPYNEQFF | TGTGCCAGCAGCCCTCTAGCGGGGCCCTACAATGAGCAGTTCTTC
. | TRBJ1-2 | TRBV4-3 | . | CASSQHWEREFRYGYTF | TGCGCCAGCAGCCAACATTGGGAACGGGAGTTTCGCTATGGCTACACCTTC
. | TRBJ2-1 | TRBV7-2 | . | CASSLTQGRSSYNEQFF | TGTGCCAGCAGCCTAACCCAGGGGAGGAGCTCCTACAATGAGCAGTTCTTC
TRBD2 | TRBJ2-1 | TRBV4-1 | . | CASSRIIPLAGGQYEQFF | TGCGCCAGCAGCCGGATCATCCCACTAGCGGGGGGCCAATATGAGCAGTTCTTC
TRBD1 | TRBJ2-7 | TRBV27 | . | CASSPQGAHEQYF | TGTGCCAGCAGTCCCCAGGGGGCCCACGAGCAGTACTTC
. | TRBJ2-1 | TRBV6-6 | . | CASSTPGASSYNEQFF | TGTGCCAGCAGTACACCAGGAGCGAGCTCCTACAATGAGCAGTTCTTC
. | TRBJ1-2 | TRBV4-3 | . | CASSQGSRGDYGYTF | TGCGCCAGCAGCCAAGGCAGCCGAGGGGACTATGGCTACACCTTC
TRBD1 | TRBJ1-6 | TRBV2 | . | CASSPGTANSPLHF | TGTGCCAGCAGCCCCGGGACAGCTAATTCACCCCTCCACTTT
. | TRBJ2-7 | TRBV5-6 | . | CASSLYSGVSYEQYF | TGTGCCAGCAGCTTGTACTCAGGGGTGTCGTACGAGCAGTACTTC
TRBD2 | TRBJ2-3 | TRBV15 | . | CATSRDTFGGGPDTQYF | TGTGCCACCAGCAGAGATACCTTCGGGGGGGGCCCCGATACGCAGTATTTT
. | TRBJ2-1 | TRBV6-5 | . | CASGIDEQFF | TGTGCCAGCGGGATCGATGAGCAGTTCTTC
. | TRBJ1-2 | TRBV3-1/TRBV3-2 | few | CASSPTPVGGSIAGYTF | TGTGCCAGCAGCCCCACCCCCGTTGGAGGCAGCATCGCTGGCTACACCTTC
TRBD1 | TRBJ2-1 | TRBV24-1 | . | CATSDTTGGHEQFF | TGTGCCACCAGTGATACGACAGGGGGGCATGAGCAGTTCTTC
. | TRBJ2-1 | TRBV6-5 | . | CASRVGIYNEQFF | TGTGCCAGCAGAGTTGGGATCTACAATGAGCAGTTCTTC
. | TRBJ1-2 | TRBV9 | . | CASVRDYGYTF | TGTGCCAGCGTGAGGGACTATGGCTACACCTTC
. | TRBJ2-3 | TRBV6-1 | . | CASSEWRSSTDTQYF | TGTGCCAGCAGTGAATGGCGCTCAAGCACAGATACGCAGTATTTT
TRBD2 | TRBJ2-6 | TRBV5-4 | . | CASSPGAGGDSGANVLTF | TGTGCCAGCAGCCCTGGGGCGGGAGGGGACTCTGGGGCCAACGTCCTGACTTTC
. | TRBJ2-1 | TRBV6-4 | . | CASSDLGGSYNEQFF | TGTGCCAGCAGTGACCTCGGTGGGTCCTACAATGAGCAGTTCTTC
. | TRBJ1-1 | TRBV19 | . | CASRRTLNTEAFF | TGTGCCAGTAGACGGACCTTGAACACTGAAGCTTTCTTT
. | TRBJ1-1 | TRBV29-1 | . | CSVVWAGTEAFF | TGCAGCGTTGTCTGGGCGGGGACTGAAGCTTTCTTT
. | TRBJ1-1 | TRBV7-8 | . | CASSPRWATEAFF | TGTGCCAGCAGTCCCAGGTGGGCCACTGAAGCTTTCTTT
. | TRBJ2-1 | TRBV6-5 | . | CASSSLPAAQYNEQFF | TGTGCCAGCAGTTCTCTCCCGGCAGCTCAATACAATGAGCAGTTCTTC
TRBD1 | TRBJ1-5 | TRBV7-9 | . | CASSLGDRAWPQHF | TGTGCCAGCAGCTTAGGGGACAGAGCTTGGCCCCAGCATTTT
TRBD2 | TRBJ2-1 | TRBV15 | . | CATSRDGGGNSYNEQFF | TGTGCCACCAGCAGAGATGGCGGGGGGAACTCCTACAATGAGCAGTTCTTC
. | TRBJ2-1 | TRBV19 | . | CASSIIQGLSYNEQFF | TGTGCCAGTAGTATAATCCAGGGCCTTTCCTACAATGAGCAGTTCTTC
TRBD1 | TRBJ2-2 | TRBV15 | . | CATSTYRDREAGELFF | TGTGCCACCAGCACGTACCGGGACAGAGAAGCCGGGGAGCTGTTTTTT
. | TRBJ2-1 | TRBV27 | once | CASSLQLSYNEQFF | TGTGCCAGCAGTTTACAGCTCTCCTACAATGAGCAGTTCTTC
TRBD1 | TRBJ1-5 | TRBV4-1 | . | CASSKGGTGSQPQHF | TGCGCCAGCAGCAAAGGGGGGACAGGTTCTCAGCCCCAGCATTTT
. | TRBJ1-6 | TRBV5-1 | few | CASSLEPEDYNSPLHF | TGCGCCAGCAGCTTGGAGCCGGAAGACTATAATTCACCCCTCCACTTT
. | TRBJ1-1 | TRBV14 | . | CASSQAKSGLNTEAFF | TGTGCCAGCAGCCAAGCCAAATCGGGGTTGAACACTGAAGCTTTCTTT
TRBD1 | TRBJ2-1 | TRBV7-8 | . | CASSSRAGTGSNEQFF | TGTGCCAGCAGCTCGAGAGCCGGGACAGGTTCGAATGAGCAGTTCTTC
TRBD1 | TRBJ1-3 | TRBV14 | once | CASSQLPRQGGSIYF | TGTGCCAGCAGCCAACTCCCCCGACAGGGAGGTTCCATATATTTT
. | TRBJ2-2 | TRBV5-1 | once | CASSYSRFAGELFF | TGCGCCAGCAGCTACTCCAGGTTCGCCGGGGAGCTGTTTTTT